The 20 T cell receptor beta chains reported below all come from one sample, sequenced in a study of blood T cells in healthy people across ages. Through a sample-barcoded 5' primer and a J-beta primer mix, a second PCR was run for roughly 6 to 12 cycles. TCRdb processed the 5' RACE reads anew with MiXCR; each CDR3 protein has one entry. The table shows some 1.7 million distinct CDR3 sequences, with over 25% occurring only once. Sequencing was performed on blood. The receptors originated from a woman in her 30s in good health.

The genes are TRBV12-3 or TRBV12-4 and TRBJ1-5, with 7 bases aligning to TRBD1. CDR3 length equals 15 residues. V shed 7 bases and J 0 bases; nucleotides not matched to a gene: 6. This chain's CDR3 is CASTRDSPSNQPQHF. The CDR3 nucleotides are TGTGCCAGCACTCGGGACAGCCCTAGCAATCAGCCCCAGCATTTT.

This clonotype appeared a few times. V gene TRBV4-1 combines with J gene TRBJ1-5; TRBD1 matches 9 bases. Germline trimming cut 4 bases from V and 0 bases from J; bases unmatched to any gene: 10. CDR1 and CDR2 from the germline V gene are MGHRA and YSYEKL. The CDR3 is made up of 18 amino acids. The CDR3 nucleotides are TGCGCCAGCAGCCCGGGGACAGGGCAACCGGATAGCAATCAGCCCCAGCATTTT. This encodes CASSPGTGQPDSNQPQHF.

This rearrangement joins TRBV7-8 to TRBJ2-1; TRBD2 matches 12 bases. With 5 bases clipped from V and 6 bases from J, the junction kept 5 bases outside the gene matches. The CDR3 sequence is 15 residues long. Per the germline V gene, CDR1 is SGHVS and CDR2 is FQNEAQ. The CDR3 is CASSRTSGISNEQFF. The CDR3 coding sequence is TGTGCCAGCAGCCGGACTAGCGGGATCTCCAATGAGCAGTTCTTC.

This clonotype was detected ten times or more. The CDR3 loop reads CASSDKHSGANVLTF. CDR3 sequence (DNA): TGTGCCAGCAGTGACAAACACTCTGGGGCCAACGTCCTGACTTTC. The chain combines TRBV6-1 with TRBJ2-6; D ambiguous. CDR1 and CDR2 from the germline V gene are MNHNS and SASEGT. V dropped 3 bases and J dropped 0 bases, with 6 bases sitting between them. The CDR3 runs 15 residues.

The V call is TRBV6-6, the J call TRBJ1-6; no firm D call. The CDR3 is made up of 14 amino acids. Per the germline V gene, CDR1 is MNHNY and CDR2 is SVGAGI (reference sequence). V dropped 0 bases and J dropped 8 bases, with 8 bases sitting between them. CDR3 DNA: TGTGCCAGCAGTTACTCAGGAAAGGATTCACCCCTCCACTTT. Its protein product is CASSYSGKDSPLHF.

The rearrangement links TRBV5-5 to TRBJ1-2; TRBD1 aligns across 8 bases. CDR1 and CDR2 from the germline V gene are SGHKS and YYEKEE (reference sequence). Trimming at V came to 4 bases and at J to 0 bases, leaving 11 bases not matched to a gene. The CDR3 extends over 17 amino acids. The CDR3 loop is CASSPRDRRTTNYGYTF. The CDR3 DNA follows: TGTGCCAGCAGCCCCCGGGACAGGAGAACTACTAACTATGGCTACACCTTC. The complete variable domain, with remaining parts taken from reference TRBV5-5 and TRBJ1-2, reads DAGVTQSPTHLIKTRGQQVTLRCSPISGHKSVSWYQQVLGQGPQFIFQYYEKEERGRGNFPDRFSARQFPNYSSELNVNALLLGDSALYLCASSPRDRRTTNYGYTFGSGTRLTVV.

J is TRBJ2-2 and V is TRBV5-6; no definite D call. The CDR3 totals 12 residues. Per the germline V gene, CDR1 is SGHDT and CDR2 is YYEEEE. V was clipped by 3 bases and J by 6 bases, with 6 bases between them. The CDR3 bases are TGTGCCAGCAGCTGGAGTTCCGGGGAGCTGTTTTTT. Encoded protein: CASSWSSGELFF. Based on the CDR3 plus reference TRBV5-6 and TRBJ2-2, the full variable domain is DAGVTQSPTHLIKTRGQQVTLRCSPKSGHDTVSWYQQALGQGPQFIFQYYEEEERQRGNFPDRFSGHQFPNYSSELNVNALLLGDSALYLCASSWSSGELFFGEGSRLTVL.

Only a few counts were recorded for this clonotype. This chain links TRBV10-3 with TRBJ2-5; 11 positions match TRBD2. Trimming cost V 1 base and J 2 bases; bases outside gene matches: 3. The length of the CDR3 is 16 residues. Germline V gene lookup returns CDR1 ENHRY and CDR2 SYGVKD. The CDR3 nucleotides read TGTGCCATCAGTGAGTGGGGACTAGCGGCTCAAGAGACCCAGTACTTC. This translates into CAISEWGLAAQETQYF.

The sample holds a few counts of this clonotype. The rearrangement joins TRBV11-2 to TRBJ2-1; D gene uncertain. Germline V CDR1 and CDR2: SGHAT, FQNNGV. The CDR3 is 16 residues long. V was trimmed by 5 bases and J by 3 bases, leaving 17 bases between them. CDR3 residues: CASSLGRSLVYNEQFF. CDR3 DNA: TGTGCCAGCAGCCTCGGTCGATCGCTAGTCTACAATGAGCAGTTCTTC.

This clonotype has a handful of counts. The chain joins TRBV29-1 to TRBJ1-1, with TRBD1 matching 12 bases. The CDR3 covers 15 residues. CDR1 SQVTM and CDR2 ANQGSEA come from the germline V gene. Trimming took 4 bases from V and 0 from J; bases not matched to a gene: 3. CDR3 loop: CSVVGTGGLNTEAFF. As DNA, the CDR3 is TGCAGCGTTGTAGGGACAGGGGGCCTGAACACTGAAGCTTTCTTT.

The genes are TRBV2 and TRBJ2-5; 10 bases line up with TRBD2. Trimming took 4 bases from V and 5 from J; bases not matched to a gene: 7. CDR3 size: 15 residues. CDR1 is SNHLY and CDR2 is FYNNEI in the germline V gene. The CDR3 reads CASSGTSGLRETQYF. DNA for the CDR3: TGTGCCAGCAGTGGGACTAGCGGCCTTCGGGAGACCCAGTACTTC.

This clonotype was recorded once. J is TRBJ2-1 and V is TRBV30; unclear D gene. The V and J ends lost 0 bases and 4 bases respectively, with 4 bases between them. The germline V gene has CDR1 GTSNPN and CDR2 SVGIG (reference sequence). This CDR3 has 12 amino acids. CDR3 residues: CAWSVLYNEQFF. The CDR3, as DNA: TGTGCCTGGAGTGTACTATACAATGAGCAGTTCTTC.

CDR3 residues: CASSLLNIGGEKLFF. For the CDR3, the DNA is TGTGCCAGCAGTCTTCTCAATATAGGGGGGGAAAAACTGTTTTTT. The chain combines TRBV28 with TRBJ1-4, with D possibly matching TRBD1 (6 bases). This CDR3 comprises 15 residues. Germline values: CDR1 MDHEN, CDR2 SYDVKM. V lost 5 bases and J 8 bases, leaving 18 bases between the germline ends.

This clonotype has a handful of counts. V usage is TRBV12-3 or TRBV12-4 and J usage is TRBJ1-2; TRBD1 is a possible D gene (6 bases). V gave up 7 bases and J gave up 7 bases, with 13 bases separating them. The CDR3 runs 12 residues. As DNA, the CDR3 is TGTGCCAGCATGGAGGGAGGGGGTGGCTACACCTTC. Its translation: CASMEGGGGYTF.

This clonotype came up a few times. The V call is TRBV12-3 or TRBV12-4, the J call TRBJ1-2, with D tentatively TRBD1 (5 bases). The germline V and J ends were trimmed by 7 bases and 2 bases, with 11 bases remaining between them. The CDR3 sequence is 13 residues long. Written as DNA, the CDR3 is TGTGCCAGCACCACTGGGGGGAACTATGGCTACACCTTC. Its translation is CASTTGGNYGYTF.

The chain has TRBV10-3 and TRBJ2-7, with 7 positions matching TRBD2. The V segment lost 6 bases and the J segment 5 bases; nucleotides outside the gene matches: 4. From germline, CDR1 is ENHRY and CDR2 SYGVKD. The CDR3 totals 12 residues. Here the CDR3 DNA reads TGTGCCATCAGCAGACGGGGGGACGAGCAGTACTTC. This translates into CAISRRGDEQYF.

This clonotype was detected ten times or more. The rearrangement links TRBV7-2 to TRBJ2-4; 13 positions match TRBD2. With V trimmed by 5 bases and J by 9 bases, 19 bases remained unmatched. The germline V gene has CDR1 SGHTA and CDR2 FQGNSA. The CDR3 consists of 19 residues. The CDR3 loop is CASSLKRGPGLAGFSIQYF. CDR3 coding DNA: TGTGCCAGCAGCCTAAAAAGGGGTCCGGGACTAGCGGGATTCAGCATTCAGTACTTC.

This clonotype was seen ten or more times. This chain uses TRBV20-1 with TRBJ2-3; D possibly uses TRBD1 or TRBD2 (5 bases each). Trimming removed 3 bases from V and 2 bases from J, with 18 bases in between. Germline CDR1 and CDR2: DFQATT and SNEGSKA (reference sequence). The CDR3 is 16 residues long. The DNA for the CDR3 is TGCAGTGCTAGGGGGGTAGACGGCCATGTCACAGATACGCAGTATTTT. It codes for CSARGVDGHVTDTQYF.

This clonotype has ten or more counts. This chain links TRBV12-3 or TRBV12-4 with TRBJ2-7; possible D gene TRBD2, 6 bases. V dropped 6 bases and J dropped 1 base, with 10 bases sitting between them. The CDR3 runs 13 residues. DNA for the CDR3: TGTGCCAGCAGCTCGACTAGTTCCTACGAGCAGTACTTC. It encodes CASSSTSSYEQYF.

The chain joins TRBV29-1 to TRBJ2-3; D not resolved. V dropped 1 base and J dropped 1 base, with 9 bases sitting between them. The germline CDR1 and CDR2 sequences are SQVTM and ANQGSEA. This CDR3 is 14 amino acids long. The CDR3 coding sequence is TGCAGCGTTGAAGTCCCCCGGGGCACAGATACGCAGTATTTT. Amino acids: CSVEVPRGTDTQYF.